The present entry profiles one T cell receptor beta chain with its context. What it binds is unknown. These data are taken from a study of blood T cells in healthy people across ages. V was shortened by 3 bases and J by 0 bases, with 19 bases between the two germline ends. The CDR3 is 17 amino acids. Germline values: CDR1 DFQATT, CDR2 SNEGSKA (reference sequence). Russia was home to the donors, healthy Caucasian individuals aged roughly 6 to 90. Every donor gave 8.5 to 10 milliliters of peripheral blood. A second PCR of 7 to 11 cycles used a sample-barcoded 5' primer and a J-beta primer mix. Using its own MiXCR run on the 5' RACE reads, TCRdb lists one record per CDR3 protein. Of approximately 770,000 distinct CDR3 sequences detected, nearly 60% appear once; the ten largest clones hold approximately 20%. Findings of the study overall: Long-lived donors had more naive CD4+ cells and higher diversity than aged donors.

This receptor was obtained from a man under 40 in good health. Sequencing was done on a sample of blood. J is TRBJ2-3 and V is TRBV20-1, with D tentatively TRBD2 (5 bases). The CDR3 bases are TGCAGTGCTAGTCCTCCGGATGGGCGACTAAGCACAGATACGCAGTATTTT. As protein: CSASPPDGRLSTDTQYF.